This TCR beta chain was profiled in a study of blood T cell repertoires in COVID-19. The overall study: Samples of COVID-19 (acute and convalescent) were obtained from the United States, Italy and Spain. Sample material is recorded as cDNA or gDNA derived from T cells, B-cell-depleted T cells, or PBMCs.

V shed 8 bases and J shed 2 bases, with 16 bases lying between them. Germline V lookup: CDR1 SNHLY, CDR2 FYNNEI. The CDR3 is 15 residues long. In the original processing: Amplified reference gene primers provided the basis for estimating nucleated cell counts. TCRdb keeps only in-frame clones here, not all; method: immunoSEQ multiplex PCR. V and J calls and clone size are copied from that table; D and trimming were computed from the DNA. The repertoire holds about 150,000 clones, with around 80% as singletons. The chain couples TRBV2 to TRBJ1-5; the D is unclear. This sequence was found in a human donor with acute or convalescent COVID-19. The donor label of this sample is uncertain. Sequences were obtained from peripheral blood. The CDR3 sequence is CASGTLFGGNQPQHF. The CDR3 DNA reads TGTGCCAGCGGAACCCTGTTCGGAGGCAATCAGCCCCAGCATTTT.